This T cell receptor (beta chain) is from a study of PD-1 blockade in classical Hodgkin lymphoma. Details on this clone: Its antigen is unknown.

Study findings and constraints: As was reported, newly diagnosed patients showed lower baseline TCR diversity than healthy donors did.

This CDR3 contains 16 residues. V gave up 0 bases and J gave up 7 bases, with 18 bases separating them. Germline V gene lookup returns CDR1 MNHNY and CDR2 SVGAGI (reference sequence). The time point here: cycle 4 day 1 (C4D1), after five to seven weeks of nivolumab. Each of the patients experienced relapse following autologous stem cell transplantation, and their brentuximab vedotin exposure differed. Negative selection with magnetic separation was used to purify CD4+ T cells from thawed PBMCs. Only in-frame clones appear in the TCRdb table, and some are missing; sequencing was by immunoSEQ multiplex PCR. The sample includes around 28,000 clones, about 88% of them seen just once.

The J gene is TRBJ1-1, the V gene TRBV6-6; maybe TRBD1 (5 bases). Sample: CD4+ T cells from blood, taken before the fourth cycle of nivolumab. The TCR originated in a human donor with classical Hodgkin lymphoma. The DNA for the CDR3 is TGTGCCAGCAGTTACTCCTGGGGGACGACAGAGAATGAAGCTTTCTTT. This gives the protein CASSYSWGTTENEAFF.